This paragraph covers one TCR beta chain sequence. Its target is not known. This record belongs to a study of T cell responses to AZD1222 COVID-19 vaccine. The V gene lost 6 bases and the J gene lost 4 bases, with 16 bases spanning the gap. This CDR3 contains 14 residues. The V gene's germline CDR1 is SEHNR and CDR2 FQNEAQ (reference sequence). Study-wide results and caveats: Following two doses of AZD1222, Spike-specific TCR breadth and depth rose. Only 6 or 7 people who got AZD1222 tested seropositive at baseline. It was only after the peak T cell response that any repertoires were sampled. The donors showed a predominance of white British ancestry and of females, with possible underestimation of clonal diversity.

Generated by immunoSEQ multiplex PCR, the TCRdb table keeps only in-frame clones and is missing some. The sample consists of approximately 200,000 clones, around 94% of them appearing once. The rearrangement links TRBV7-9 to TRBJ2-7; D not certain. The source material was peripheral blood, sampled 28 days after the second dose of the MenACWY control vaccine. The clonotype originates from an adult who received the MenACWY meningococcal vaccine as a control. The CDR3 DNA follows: TGTGCCAGCAGTTGGAGTGGTGGGAATTACGAGCAGTACTTC. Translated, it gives CASSWSGGNYEQYF. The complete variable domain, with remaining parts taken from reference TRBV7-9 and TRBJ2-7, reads DTGVSQNPRHKITKRGQNVTFRCDPISEHNRLYWYRQTLGQGPEFLTYFQNEAQLEKSRLLSDRFSAERPKGSFSTLEIQRTEQGDSAMYLCASSWSGGNYEQYFGPGTRLTVT.